Included here is one TCR beta chain sequence, with context. What it binds is not known. These data originate in a study of identifying expanded T cells in peripheral blood. CDR3 length: 13 residues. V lost 2 bases to trimming and J lost 2 bases, with 6 bases between them. Germline CDR1 MNHEY, CDR2 SVGAGI. Libraries were prepared by immunoSEQ multiplex PCR; TCRdb keeps only in-frame clonotypes and omits some of them. The table shows about 100,000 clones, with around 88% occurring only once. During the collection period, no donor immune events like infections were recorded. Study conclusions and caveats: Approximately two-week clone count variance significantly increased as total template count grew. Over about two and four weeks, about 15 and 19 clones changed, versus 1.2 between replicates.

The sample consisted of blood. This clonotype originated in a person between 18 and 75 years old in good health. V and J are TRBV6-5 and TRBJ2-5; a weak D match, TRBD2 (6 bases). The CDR3 loop reads CASSYGTQETQYF. The CDR3 DNA is TGTGCCAGCAGTTACGGGACTCAAGAGACCCAGTACTTC.